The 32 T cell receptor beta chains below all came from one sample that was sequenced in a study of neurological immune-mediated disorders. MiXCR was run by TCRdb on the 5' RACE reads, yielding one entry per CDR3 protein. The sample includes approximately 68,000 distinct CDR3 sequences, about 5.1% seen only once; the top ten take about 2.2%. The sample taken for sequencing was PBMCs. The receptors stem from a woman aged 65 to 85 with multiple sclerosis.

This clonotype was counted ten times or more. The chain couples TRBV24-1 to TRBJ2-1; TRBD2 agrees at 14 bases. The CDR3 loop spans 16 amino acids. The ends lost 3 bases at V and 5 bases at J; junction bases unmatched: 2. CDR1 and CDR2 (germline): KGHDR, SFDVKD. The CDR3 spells CATSDGTSGRHNEQFF. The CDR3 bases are TGTGCCACCAGTGATGGGACTAGCGGGAGACACAATGAGCAGTTCTTC.

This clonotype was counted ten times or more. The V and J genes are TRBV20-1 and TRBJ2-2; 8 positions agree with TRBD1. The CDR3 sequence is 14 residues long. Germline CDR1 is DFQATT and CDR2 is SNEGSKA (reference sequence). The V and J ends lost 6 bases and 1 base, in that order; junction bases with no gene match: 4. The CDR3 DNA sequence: TGCAGTGCAAATGGACAGGGGAACACCGGGGAGCTGTTTTTT. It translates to CSANGQGNTGELFF.

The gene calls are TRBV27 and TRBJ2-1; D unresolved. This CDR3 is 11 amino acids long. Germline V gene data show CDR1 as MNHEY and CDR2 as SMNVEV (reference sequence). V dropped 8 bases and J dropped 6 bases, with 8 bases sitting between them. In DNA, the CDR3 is TGTGCCAGCCCAATGGGCAATGAGCAGTTCTTC. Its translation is CASPMGNEQFF.

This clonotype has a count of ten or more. CDR3 residues: CASSLVQGLNYGYTF. CDR3 DNA: TGTGCCAGCAGCTTAGTCCAGGGGTTAAACTATGGCTACACCTTC. The chain links TRBV7-9 to TRBJ1-2; tentative D call: TRBD1 (6 bases). This CDR3 is built from 15 residues. V was trimmed by 1 base and J by 2 bases, leaving 11 bases between them. Per the germline V gene, CDR1 is SEHNR and CDR2 is FQNEAQ (reference sequence).

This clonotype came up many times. The CDR3 DNA reads TGTGCCAGCAGCCAAGGAGCCCCCACGGCGGCAAATGGCTACACCTTC. This encodes CASSQGAPTAANGYTF. The gene calls are TRBV3-1 and TRBJ1-2; D remains unclear. The length of the CDR3 is 16 residues. Trimming stripped 1 base from V and 6 bases from J, with 18 bases between. CDR1 is LGHDT, CDR2 YNNKEL, per germline (reference sequence).

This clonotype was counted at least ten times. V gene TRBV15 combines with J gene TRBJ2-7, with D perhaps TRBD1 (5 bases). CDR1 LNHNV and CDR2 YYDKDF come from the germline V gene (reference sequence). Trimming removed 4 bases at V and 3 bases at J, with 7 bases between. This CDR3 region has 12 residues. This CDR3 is CATSTGYYEQYF. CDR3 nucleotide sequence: TGTGCCACCAGCACAGGGTACTACGAGCAGTACTTC. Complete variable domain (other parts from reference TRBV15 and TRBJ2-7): DAMVIQNPRYQVTQFGKPVTLSCSQTLNHNVMYWYQQKSSQAPKLLFHYYDKDFNNEADTPDNFQSRRPNTSFCFLDIRSPGLGDTAMYLCATSTGYYEQYFGPGTRLTVT.

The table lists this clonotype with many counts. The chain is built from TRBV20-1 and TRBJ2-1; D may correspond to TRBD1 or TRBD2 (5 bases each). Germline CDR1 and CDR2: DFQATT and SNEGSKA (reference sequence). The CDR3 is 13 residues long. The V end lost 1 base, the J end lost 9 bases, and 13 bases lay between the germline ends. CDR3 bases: TGCAGTGCTAGAGTTACTAGTCAGGGTGAGCAGTTCTTC. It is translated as CSARVTSQGEQFF.

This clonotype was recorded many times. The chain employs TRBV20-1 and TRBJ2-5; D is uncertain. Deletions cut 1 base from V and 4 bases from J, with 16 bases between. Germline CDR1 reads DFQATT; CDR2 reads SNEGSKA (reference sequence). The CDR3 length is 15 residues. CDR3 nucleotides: TGCAGTGCTAGAGTCGACCGGGCCTTGGGAGAGACCCAGTACTTC. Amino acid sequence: CSARVDRALGETQYF.

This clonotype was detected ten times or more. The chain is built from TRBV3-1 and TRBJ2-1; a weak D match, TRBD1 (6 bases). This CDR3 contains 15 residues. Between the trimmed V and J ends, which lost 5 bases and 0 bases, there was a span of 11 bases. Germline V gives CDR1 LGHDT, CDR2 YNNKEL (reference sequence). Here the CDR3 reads CASSAGVFSYNEQFF. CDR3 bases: TGTGCCAGCAGCGCAGGGGTCTTCTCCTACAATGAGCAGTTCTTC.

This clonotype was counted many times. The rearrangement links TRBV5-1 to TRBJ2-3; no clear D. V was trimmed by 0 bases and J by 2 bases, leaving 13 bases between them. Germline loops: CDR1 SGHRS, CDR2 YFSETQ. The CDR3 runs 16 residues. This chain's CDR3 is CASSLEVYGNTDTQYF. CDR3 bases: TGCGCCAGCAGCTTGGAGGTCTACGGAAACACAGATACGCAGTATTTT.

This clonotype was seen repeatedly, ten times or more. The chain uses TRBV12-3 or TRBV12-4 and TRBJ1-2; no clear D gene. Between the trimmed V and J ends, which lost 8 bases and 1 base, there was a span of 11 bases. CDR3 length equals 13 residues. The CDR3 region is CASGQGLNYGYTF. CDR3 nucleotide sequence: TGTGCCAGCGGGCAAGGACTTAACTATGGCTACACCTTC.

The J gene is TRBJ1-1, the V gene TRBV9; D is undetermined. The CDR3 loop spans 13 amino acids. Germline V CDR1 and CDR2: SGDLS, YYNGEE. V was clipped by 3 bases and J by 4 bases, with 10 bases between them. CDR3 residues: CASSAGPLTEAFF. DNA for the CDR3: TGTGCCAGCAGCGCCGGTCCCCTCACTGAAGCTTTCTTT.

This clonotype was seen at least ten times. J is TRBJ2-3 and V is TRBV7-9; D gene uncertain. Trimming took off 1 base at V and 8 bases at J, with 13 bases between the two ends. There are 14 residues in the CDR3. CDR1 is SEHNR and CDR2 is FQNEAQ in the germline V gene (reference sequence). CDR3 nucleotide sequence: TGTGCCAGCAGCTTAGGGTCTCCCCCGGGTACGCAGTATTTT. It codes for CASSLGSPPGTQYF.

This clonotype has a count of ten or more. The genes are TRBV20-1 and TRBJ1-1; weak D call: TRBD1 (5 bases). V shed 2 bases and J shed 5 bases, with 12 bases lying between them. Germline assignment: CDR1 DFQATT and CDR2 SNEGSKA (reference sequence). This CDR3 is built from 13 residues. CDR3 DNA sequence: TGCAGTGCTAGAACCGGGGGGAGGACTGAAGCTTTCTTT. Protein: CSARTGGRTEAFF.

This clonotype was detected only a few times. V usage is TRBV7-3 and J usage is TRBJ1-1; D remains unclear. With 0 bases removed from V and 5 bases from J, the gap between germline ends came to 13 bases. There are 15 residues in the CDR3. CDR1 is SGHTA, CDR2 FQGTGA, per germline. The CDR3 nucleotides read TGTGCCAGCAGCTTAACTGGTCCGGGGAAAACTGAAGCTTTCTTT. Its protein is CASSLTGPGKTEAFF.

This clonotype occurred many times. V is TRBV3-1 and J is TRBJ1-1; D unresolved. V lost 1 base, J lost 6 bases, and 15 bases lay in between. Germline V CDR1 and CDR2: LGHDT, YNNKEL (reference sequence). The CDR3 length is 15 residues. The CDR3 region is CASSQAGWRSAEAFF. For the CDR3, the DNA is TGTGCCAGCAGCCAAGCCGGGTGGCGGTCCGCTGAAGCTTTCTTT.

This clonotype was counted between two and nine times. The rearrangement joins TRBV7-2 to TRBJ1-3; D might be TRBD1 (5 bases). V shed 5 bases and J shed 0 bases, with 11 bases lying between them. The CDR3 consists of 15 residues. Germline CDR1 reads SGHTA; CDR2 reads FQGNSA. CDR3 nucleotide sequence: TGTGCCAGCAGCCCCCGGGGACTCTCTGGAAACACCATATATTTT. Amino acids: CASSPRGLSGNTIYF.

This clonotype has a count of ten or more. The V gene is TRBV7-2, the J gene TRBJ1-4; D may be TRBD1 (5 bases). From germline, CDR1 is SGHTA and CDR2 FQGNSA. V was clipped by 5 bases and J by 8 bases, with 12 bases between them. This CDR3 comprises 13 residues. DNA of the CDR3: TGTGCCAGCAGCCGGGACCTCTCGGAAAAACTGTTTTTT. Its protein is CASSRDLSEKLFF.

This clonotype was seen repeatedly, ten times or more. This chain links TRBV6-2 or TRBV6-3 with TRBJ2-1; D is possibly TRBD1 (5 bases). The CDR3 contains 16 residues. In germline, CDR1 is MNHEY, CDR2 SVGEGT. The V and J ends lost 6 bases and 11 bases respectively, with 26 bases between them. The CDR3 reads CASRGPEVVGPDKQFF. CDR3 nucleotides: TGTGCCAGCAGAGGCCCCGAGGTGGTGGGGCCGGATAAGCAGTTCTTC.

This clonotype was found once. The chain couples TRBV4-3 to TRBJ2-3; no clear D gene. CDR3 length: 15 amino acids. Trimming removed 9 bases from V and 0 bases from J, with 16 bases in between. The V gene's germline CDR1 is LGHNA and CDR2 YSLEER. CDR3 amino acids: CASDTGLLSTDTQYF. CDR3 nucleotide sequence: TGCGCCAGTGATACCGGGCTCCTAAGCACAGATACGCAGTATTTT.

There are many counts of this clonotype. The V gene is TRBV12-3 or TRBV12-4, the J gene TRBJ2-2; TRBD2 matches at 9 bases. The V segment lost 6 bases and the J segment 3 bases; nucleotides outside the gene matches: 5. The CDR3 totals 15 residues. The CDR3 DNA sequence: TGTGCCAGCAGAGGTAGCGGGAGAGACACCGGGGAGCTGTTTTTT. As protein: CASRGSGRDTGELFF.

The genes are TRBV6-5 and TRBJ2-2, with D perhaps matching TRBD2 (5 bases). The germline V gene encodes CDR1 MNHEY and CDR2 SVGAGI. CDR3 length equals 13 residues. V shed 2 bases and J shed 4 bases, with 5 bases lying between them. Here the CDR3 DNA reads TGTGCCAGCAGTTACGGAGGCACCGGGGAGCTGTTTTTT. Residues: CASSYGGTGELFF.

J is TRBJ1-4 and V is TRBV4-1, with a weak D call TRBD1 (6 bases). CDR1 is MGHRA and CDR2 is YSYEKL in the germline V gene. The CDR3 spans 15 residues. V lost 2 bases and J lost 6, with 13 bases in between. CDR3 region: CASSQSTGPYEKLFF. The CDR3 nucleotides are TGCGCCAGCAGCCAAAGCACAGGGCCCTATGAAAAACTGTTTTTT.

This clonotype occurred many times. The CDR3 loop reads CASSPTSGKTYEQYF. The CDR3 DNA reads as TGTGCCAGCTCCCCAACTAGCGGGAAGACTTACGAGCAGTACTTC. V and J are TRBV18 and TRBJ2-7, with 10 positions matching TRBD2. Germline loops: CDR1 KGHSH, CDR2 LQKENI. This CDR3 is 15 amino acids long. J gave up 4 bases and V 6 bases, and 9 bases lay outside the gene matches. The full variable domain, its missing parts supplied by reference TRBV18 and TRBJ2-7, is NAGVMQNPRHLVRRRGQEARLRCSPMKGHSHVYWYRQLPEEGLKFMVYLQKENIIDESGMPKERFSAEFPKEGPSILRIQQVVRGDSAAYFCASSPTSGKTYEQYFGPGTRLTVT.

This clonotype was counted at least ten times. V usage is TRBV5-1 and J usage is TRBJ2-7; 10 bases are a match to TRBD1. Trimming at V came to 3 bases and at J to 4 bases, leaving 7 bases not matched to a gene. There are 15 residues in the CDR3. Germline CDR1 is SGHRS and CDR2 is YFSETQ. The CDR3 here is CASSSGQGVLYEQYF. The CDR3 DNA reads TGCGCCAGCAGCTCCGGACAGGGGGTCCTATACGAGCAGTACTTC.

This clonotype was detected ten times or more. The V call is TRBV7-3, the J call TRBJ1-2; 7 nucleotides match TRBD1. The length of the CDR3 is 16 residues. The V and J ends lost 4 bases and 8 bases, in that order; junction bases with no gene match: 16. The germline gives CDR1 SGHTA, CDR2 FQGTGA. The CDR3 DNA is TGTGCCAGCAGCTCGCTCCCCAAGGAAGACAGGGAAGGCTACACCTTC. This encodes CASSSLPKEDREGYTF.

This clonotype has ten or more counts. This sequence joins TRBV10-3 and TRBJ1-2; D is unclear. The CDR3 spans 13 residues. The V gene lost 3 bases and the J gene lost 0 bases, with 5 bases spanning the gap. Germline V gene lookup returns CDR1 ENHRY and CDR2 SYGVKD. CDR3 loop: CAISEGSNYGYTF. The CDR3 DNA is TGTGCCATCAGTGAAGGATCTAACTATGGCTACACCTTC.

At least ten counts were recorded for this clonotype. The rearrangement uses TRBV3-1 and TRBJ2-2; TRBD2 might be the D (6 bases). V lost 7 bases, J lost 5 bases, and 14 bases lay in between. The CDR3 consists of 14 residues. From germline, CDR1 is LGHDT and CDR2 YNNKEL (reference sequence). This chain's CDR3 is CASMEGSGTGELFF. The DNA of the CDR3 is TGTGCCAGCATGGAGGGTAGCGGAACCGGGGAGCTGTTTTTT.

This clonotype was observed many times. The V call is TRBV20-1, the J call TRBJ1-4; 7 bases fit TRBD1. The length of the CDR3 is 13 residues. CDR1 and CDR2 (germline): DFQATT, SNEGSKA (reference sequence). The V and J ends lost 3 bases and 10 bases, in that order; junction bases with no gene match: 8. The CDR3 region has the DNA TGCAGTGCTAGTCGACAGGGATCGGGAAAACTGTTTTTT. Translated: CSASRQGSGKLFF.

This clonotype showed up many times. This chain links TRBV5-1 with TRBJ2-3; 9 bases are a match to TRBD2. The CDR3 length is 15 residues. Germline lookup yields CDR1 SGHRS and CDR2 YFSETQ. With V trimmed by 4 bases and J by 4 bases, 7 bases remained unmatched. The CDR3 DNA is TGCGCCAGCAGCCCGGGACTAGCCGGTCCAGATACGCAGTATTTT. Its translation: CASSPGLAGPDTQYF.

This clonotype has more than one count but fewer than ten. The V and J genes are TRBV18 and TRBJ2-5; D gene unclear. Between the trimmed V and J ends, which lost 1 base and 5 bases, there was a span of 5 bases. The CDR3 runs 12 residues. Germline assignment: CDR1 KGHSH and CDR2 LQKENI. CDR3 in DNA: TGTGCCAGCTCACCACAGGTCGAGACCCAGTACTTC. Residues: CASSPQVETQYF.

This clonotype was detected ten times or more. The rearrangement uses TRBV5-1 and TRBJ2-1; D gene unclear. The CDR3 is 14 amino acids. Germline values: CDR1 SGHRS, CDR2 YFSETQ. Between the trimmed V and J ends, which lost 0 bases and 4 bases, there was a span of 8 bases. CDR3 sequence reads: CASSLGIAYNEQFF. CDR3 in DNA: TGCGCCAGCAGCTTGGGCATAGCTTACAATGAGCAGTTCTTC.